Shown below are 19 T cell receptor beta chains from a single sample sequenced in a study of graft-versus-host responses after intestinal transplantation. TCRdb's table, derived via immunoSEQ multiplex PCR, lists solely in-frame clones and lacks some. The sample includes some 41,000 clones, 90% to 95% seen only once; the top ten take roughly 0.58%. Their recognized antigens are unknown. The sequencing used unstimulated CD8+ T cells sorted from spleen or lymph node cells, collected before transplant. Receptor source: a human donor who was the organ donor for an intestinal transplant.

In this sample, this clone turned up once. V and J are TRBV18 and TRBJ1-5; D is possibly TRBD1 (5 bases). Germline V gives CDR1 KGHSH, CDR2 LQKENI. There are 17 residues in the CDR3. V gave up 0 bases and J gave up 3 bases, with 15 bases separating them. The CDR3 protein is CASSPPRAGSLNQPQHF. For the CDR3, the DNA is TGTGCCAGCTCACCACCGAGAGCAGGGTCCCTCAATCAGCCCCAGCATTTT.

The V gene is TRBV6-4, the J gene TRBJ2-2; D unresolved. CDR3 length: 12 residues. V gave up 11 bases and J gave up 5 bases, with 12 bases separating them. In germline, CDR1 is MRHNA, CDR2 SNTAGT. CDR3: CACGSETGELFF. In nucleotides, the CDR3 is TGTGCCTGTGGGTCTGAGACCGGGGAGCTGTTTTTT.

In DNA form, the CDR3 reads TGTGCCAGCAGTGACCGTAGACTAGCGGGGCTGCAAGAGACCCAGTACTTC. Translating gives CASSDRRLAGLQETQYF. This chain links TRBV6-4 with TRBJ2-5; 11 bases align to TRBD2. The CDR3 has 17 residues. Trimming at V came to 2 bases and at J to 2 bases, leaving 7 bases not matched to a gene. Germline assignment: CDR1 MRHNA and CDR2 SNTAGT.

The gene calls are TRBV18 and TRBJ1-1; D is ambiguous. Trimming left V 0 bases short and J 1 base short, with 12 bases between. Per the germline V gene, CDR1 is KGHSH and CDR2 is LQKENI. There are 16 residues in the CDR3. As DNA, the CDR3 is TGTGCCAGCTCACCACCCTTTACAGAGCCGAACACTGAAGCTTTCTTT. Translated: CASSPPFTEPNTEAFF.

This clone was found once. The gene calls are TRBV19 and TRBJ2-7, with D hard to call. The CDR3 is 13 residues long. Germline V gene data show CDR1 as LNHDA and CDR2 as SQIVND (reference sequence). V shed 3 bases and J shed 0 bases, with 6 bases lying between them. DNA for the CDR3: TGTGCCAGTAGTATCGGGCCCTCCTACGAGCAGTACTTC. As protein: CASSIGPSYEQYF.

The rearrangement links TRBV7-3 to TRBJ2-1; TRBD1 matches 10 bases. V dropped 5 bases and J dropped 11; count of bases not matched to a gene: 9. Germline assignment: CDR1 SGHTA and CDR2 FQGTGA. The CDR3 length is 14 residues. CDR3 sequence reads: CASSRSGTGDQQFF. In DNA form, the CDR3 reads TGTGCCAGCAGCCGCTCCGGGACAGGGGACCAGCAGTTCTTC.

This clone was seen a handful of times. The chain is built from TRBV5-4 and TRBJ2-7; D is unclear. V gave up 2 bases and J gave up 6 bases, with 6 bases separating them. This CDR3 comprises 11 residues. From germline, CDR1 is SGHNT and CDR2 YYREEE (reference sequence). The CDR3 DNA is TGTGCCAGCAGCTTAGGATTCGAGCAGTACTTC. Protein sequence: CASSLGFEQYF.

V gene TRBV7-2 combines with J gene TRBJ2-7; maybe TRBD2 (6 bases). CDR1 and CDR2 from the germline V gene are SGHTA and FQGNSA. CDR3 size: 13 residues. Deletions cut 2 bases from V and 3 bases from J, with 8 bases between. The CDR3: CASSLTRGYEQYF. DNA for the CDR3: TGTGCCAGCAGCTTAACGCGGGGCTACGAGCAGTACTTC.

The V call is TRBV19, the J call TRBJ1-2, with a possible D match to TRBD1 (6 bases). The CDR3 sequence is 15 residues long. V shed 1 base and J shed 6 bases, with 15 bases lying between them. CDR1 is LNHDA, CDR2 SQIVND, per germline (reference sequence). The CDR3 here is CASSIGPRDTDGYTF. CDR3 bases: TGTGCCAGTAGTATAGGTCCACGGGACACAGATGGCTACACCTTC.

The chain links TRBV5-5 to TRBJ1-2; 9 bases match TRBD1. CDR1 SGHKS and CDR2 YYEKEE come from the germline V gene (reference sequence). V lost 4 bases and J lost 8; bases outside the gene matches: 12. The CDR3 consists of 15 residues. The CDR3 sequence: CASSGTGSKRSGYTF. The DNA of the CDR3 is TGTGCCAGCAGCGGGACAGGGTCAAAGCGGTCGGGCTACACCTTC.

The chain uses TRBV18 and TRBJ2-3; D might be TRBD2 (7 bases). This CDR3 is 18 amino acids long. The V and J ends lost 6 bases and 0 bases respectively, with 22 bases between them. Germline V gene sequence: CDR1 KGHSH, CDR2 LQKENI. The chain's CDR3 is CASSRFPRRGASTDTQYF. CDR3 bases: TGTGCCAGCTCCCGTTTCCCTAGACGGGGGGCTAGCACAGATACGCAGTATTTT.

This chain links TRBV4-1 with TRBJ1-4; 9 nucleotides match TRBD1. Unmatched junction bases numbered 9, after V lost 5 bases and J lost 8 bases. The CDR3 is 15 amino acids. Germline V gene lookup returns CDR1 MGHRA and CDR2 YSYEKL. The DNA of the CDR3 is TGCGCCAGCAGCTCCTTGACAGGGGGGCGGGAAAAACTGTTTTTT. It is translated as CASSSLTGGREKLFF.

The V call is TRBV7-9, the J call TRBJ2-3, with D hard to call. V shed 2 bases and J shed 1 base, with 19 bases lying between them. CDR1 SEHNR and CDR2 FQNEAQ come from the germline V gene (reference sequence). This CDR3 region has 18 residues. The CDR3 sequence: CASSLLGWVALRTDTQYF. The CDR3 coding sequence is TGTGCCAGCAGCTTATTAGGGTGGGTGGCGCTCCGCACAGATACGCAGTATTTT.

The chain combines TRBV7-2 with TRBJ1-2, with TRBD1 identical over 7 bases. CDR1 is SGHTA, CDR2 FQGNSA, per germline. V was clipped by 5 bases and J by 7 bases; unmatched bases: 4. The CDR3 totals 12 residues. CDR3 sequence reads: CASSIGTVGYTF. For the CDR3, the DNA is TGTGCCAGCAGCATTGGGACAGTTGGCTACACCTTC.

J is TRBJ1-6 and V is TRBV4-3; 10 bases agree with TRBD1. The J segment lost 13 bases and the V segment lost 0 bases, leaving 6 bases of the junction unmatched. The V gene's germline CDR1 is LGHNA and CDR2 YSLEER. This CDR3 region has 15 residues. CDR3 in DNA: TGCGCCAGCAGCCAAGATCGGGGACAGGGGATGCCCCTCCACTTT. Protein sequence: CASSQDRGQGMPLHF.

The chain couples TRBV7-3 to TRBJ2-5; 7 nucleotides align to TRBD1. Looked up from germline, CDR1 is SGHTA and CDR2 is FQGTGA. V was pared by 4 bases and J by 4 bases, with 6 bases of the junction left unmatched. The CDR3 spans 14 residues. The DNA for the CDR3 is TGTGCCAGCAGCTCCACAGGGGACGGAGAGACCCAGTACTTC. It encodes CASSSTGDGETQYF.

The table lists this clone with a count of one. The chain combines TRBV4-1 with TRBJ1-4; 9 nucleotides align to TRBD1. Germline V gene sequence: CDR1 MGHRA, CDR2 YSYEKL. J gave up 5 bases and V 1 base, and 8 bases lay outside the gene matches. The CDR3 runs 17 residues. CDR3 nucleotides: TGCGCCAGCAGCCAAGCAAGCCTACAGGGGGCGAATGAAAAACTGTTTTTT. Protein: CASSQASLQGANEKLFF.

The chain is built from TRBV5-1 and TRBJ2-7; 9 bases agree with TRBD1. Germline V gene data show CDR1 as SGHRS and CDR2 as YFSETQ. This CDR3 has 15 amino acids. V lost 3 bases, J lost 5 bases, and 9 bases stayed unmatched. CDR3 bases: TGCGCCAGCAGCTCCGTGGGGGGGGACAGGGACGAGCAGTACTTC. This translates into CASSSVGGDRDEQYF.

The chain carries TRBV11-3 and TRBJ2-7; a weak D match, TRBD1 (6 bases). The CDR3 contains 14 residues. CDR1 and CDR2 (germline): SGHNT, YENEEA. The germline V and J ends were trimmed by 5 bases and 5 bases, with 16 bases remaining between them. The CDR3 loop reads CASSDRVGHHEQYF. CDR3 bases: TGTGCCAGCAGCGATCGTGTGGGACACCACGAGCAGTACTTC.